Below, 10 T cell receptor beta chains from the same sample are listed, as sequenced in a study of cytomegalovirus exposure and HLA in healthy donors. Use of 60 Vbeta and 13 Jbeta primers characterized the PCR. Data came from immunoSEQ multiplex PCR; TCRdb stores just in-frame clones and leaves some out. Here the sample spans approximately 120,000 clones, approximately 76% being singletons. Sequenced: PBMCs. All receptors derive from a man in his forties in good health and CMV-seronegative.

The rearrangement uses TRBV5-1 and TRBJ2-6; TRBD1 matches 10 bases. With V trimmed by 4 bases and J by 2 bases, 3 bases remained unmatched. The CDR3 loop spans 16 amino acids. Germline CDR1 and CDR2: SGHRS and YFSETQ. CDR3 nucleotide sequence: TGCGCCAGCAGCCTAGGACAGGGGGCTGGGGCCAACGTCCTGACTTTC. Residues: CASSLGQGAGANVLTF.

This clone was seen more than once but under ten times. The junction shows a germline mismatch at one end, possibly a read error. This CDR3 reads CASSLDRDHEQFF. The CDR3 nucleotides read TGTGCTAGCAGCTTGGACAGGGATCATGAGCAGTTCTTC. The chain recombines TRBV7-7 with TRBJ2-1, with TRBD1 identical over 8 bases. The CDR3 totals 13 residues. Germline values: CDR1 SSHAT, CDR2 FNYEAQ (reference sequence).

This clone was found once. The chain recombines TRBV5-1 with TRBJ1-3; no clear D gene. Deletions cut 0 bases from V and 4 bases from J, with 8 bases between. There are 14 residues in the CDR3. The germline gives CDR1 SGHRS, CDR2 YFSETQ. Here the CDR3 reads CASSLAGRGNTIYF. CDR3 coding DNA: TGCGCCAGCAGCTTGGCTGGCAGGGGAAACACCATATATTTT. Based on the CDR3 plus reference TRBV5-1 and TRBJ1-3, the full variable domain is KAGVTQTPRYLIKTRGQQVTLSCSPISGHRSVSWYQQTPGQGLQFLFEYFSETQRNKGNFPGRFSGRQFSNSRSEMNVSTLELGDSALYLCASSLAGRGNTIYFGEGSWLTVV.

J is TRBJ2-3 and V is TRBV25-1, with 7 nucleotides matching TRBD1. Losses at the gene ends were 1 base for V and 3 bases for J; bases not matched to a gene: 7. The germline gives CDR1 MGHDK, CDR2 SYGVNS. The CDR3 loop spans 16 amino acids. The CDR3 spells CASSESEGARTDTQYF. The CDR3 DNA sequence: TGTGCCAGCAGTGAATCTGAGGGGGCAAGGACAGATACGCAGTATTTT.

The chain uses TRBV4-3 and TRBJ1-2; D uncertain. The CDR3 loop spans 16 amino acids. Germline V lookup: CDR1 LGHNA, CDR2 YSLEER. V was trimmed by 0 bases and J by 1 base, leaving 12 bases between them. The CDR3 is CASSQDQVSLNYGYTF. As DNA, the CDR3 is TGCGCCAGCAGCCAAGATCAGGTTTCCCTTAACTATGGCTACACCTTC.

The chain links TRBV9 to TRBJ2-3, with a possible D match to TRBD1 (6 bases). CDR1 is SGDLS, CDR2 YYNGEE, per germline. V gave up 2 bases and J gave up 3 bases, with 10 bases separating them. The CDR3 has 14 residues. Written as DNA, the CDR3 is TGTGCCAGCAGCGTCCAGGGGTTGACAGATACGCAGTATTTT. It translates to CASSVQGLTDTQYF.

The rearrangement uses TRBV7-3 and TRBJ1-1; possible D gene TRBD1, 6 bases. Trimming stripped 5 bases from V and 0 bases from J, with 16 bases between. Germline-derived CDR1 and CDR2 are SGHTA and FQGTGA. The CDR3 contains 16 residues. The CDR3 spells CASSPIPGAMNTEAFF. Written as DNA, the CDR3 is TGTGCCAGCAGCCCAATTCCAGGGGCCATGAACACTGAAGCTTTCTTT.

The chain links TRBV6-4 to TRBJ2-5, with 10 bases identical to TRBD1. The CDR3 has 16 residues. Germline V gene data show CDR1 as MRHNA and CDR2 as SNTAGT. V shed 6 bases, J shed 5 bases, and the junction held 12 bases outside the gene matches. The DNA of the CDR3 is TGTGCCAGCAGGGGTAGACAGGGGGCATGGGAGGAGACCCAGTACTTC. Amino acids: CASRGRQGAWEETQYF.

V is TRBV25-1 and J is TRBJ1-6; 8 nucleotides line up with TRBD1. This CDR3 has 17 residues. Germline values: CDR1 MGHDK, CDR2 SYGVNS. Germline trimming cut 1 base from V and 7 bases from J; bases unmatched to any gene: 9. The CDR3 DNA reads TGTGCCAGCAGTGAATGGGACAGGCCCATGGAAAATTCACCCCTCCACTTT. This sequence encodes CASSEWDRPMENSPLHF. Variable domain in full (rest from reference TRBV25-1 and TRBJ1-6): EADIYQTPRYLVIGTGKKITLECSQTMGHDKMYWYQQDPGMELHLIHYSYGVNSTEKGDLSSESTVSRIRTEHFPLTLESARPSHTSQYLCASSEWDRPMENSPLHFGNGTRLTVT.

This clone was seen more than once but under ten times. V gene TRBV5-1 combines with J gene TRBJ1-1; the D gene is possibly TRBD1 (6 bases). Trimming removed 3 bases from V and 1 base from J, with 13 bases in between. CDR1 is SGHRS, CDR2 YFSETQ, per germline. This CDR3 contains 15 residues. The CDR3 DNA reads TGCGCCAGCAGCTCCGCAAGGACAGCGAACACTGAAGCTTTCTTT. Translated, it gives CASSSARTANTEAFF.